The clone carrying this T cell receptor beta chain was recorded at least ten times. Trimming cost V 1 base and J 1 base, with 8 bases left between them. The CDR3 runs 14 residues. The V gene's germline CDR1 is SGHTS and CDR2 YDEGEE. Repertoires were generated with immunoSEQ multiplex PCR, while TCRdb's copy carries only in-frame clones and drops some. The repertoire has around 44,000 clones, none seen only once; the ten largest take about 2%. This specimen belongs to a study of T cells after posttransplantation cyclophosphamide. The chain has TRBV5-8 and TRBJ1-2; D is undetermined. The receptor comes from a man in his forties or fifties in good health, CMV-negative, and a related stem cell transplant donor. Input material: PBMCs. CDR3 sequence: CASSLRSNNYGYTF. The CDR3 DNA follows: TGTGCCAGCAGCTTGCGGTCCAATAACTATGGCTACACCTTC.